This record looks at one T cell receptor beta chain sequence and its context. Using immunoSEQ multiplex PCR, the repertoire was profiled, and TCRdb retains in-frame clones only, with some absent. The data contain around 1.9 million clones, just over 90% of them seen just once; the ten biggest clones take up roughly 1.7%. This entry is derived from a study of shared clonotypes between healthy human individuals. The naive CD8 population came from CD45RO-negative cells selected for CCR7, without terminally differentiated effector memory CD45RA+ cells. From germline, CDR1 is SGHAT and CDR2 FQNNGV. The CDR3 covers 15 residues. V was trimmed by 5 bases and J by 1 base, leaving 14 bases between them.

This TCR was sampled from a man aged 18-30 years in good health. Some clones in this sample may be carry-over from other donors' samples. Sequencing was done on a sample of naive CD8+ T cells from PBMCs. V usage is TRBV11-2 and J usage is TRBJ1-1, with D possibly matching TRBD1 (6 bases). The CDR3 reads CASSKWGRKNTEAFF. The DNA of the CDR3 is TGTGCCAGCAGCAAATGGGGGCGGAAGAACACTGAAGCTTTCTTT. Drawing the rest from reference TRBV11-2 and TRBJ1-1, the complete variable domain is EAGVAQSPRYKIIEKRQSVAFWCNPISGHATLYWYQQILGQGPKLLIQFQNNGVVDDSQLPKDRFSAERLKGVDSTLKIQPAKLEDSAVYLCASSKWGRKNTEAFFGQGTRLTVV.